The clone carrying this T cell receptor beta chain was counted many times. V dropped 3 bases and J dropped 1 base, with 10 bases sitting between them. From germline, CDR1 is KGHDR and CDR2 SFDVKD. CDR3 size: 15 residues. This entry is derived from a study of low-dose radiotherapy and immunotherapy resistance in tumors. Time point of the sample: after trial treatment. Sample treatment: LDRT plus nivolumab, ipilimumab, low-dose cyclophosphamide and aspirin (RACIN trial). In the RACIN dose-escalation trial, donors got nivolumab plus ipilimumab with aspirin, cyclophosphamide and radiotherapy. TRAV- and TRBV-specific primers were used for first-strand cDNA, which covered alpha and beta chains. Amplification of TCRs used a constant-region primer and V-primer adapter for approximately 19 PCR cycles. One entry per CDR3 protein results from TCRdb running MiXCR on the reads. Among around 60,000 distinct CDR3 sequences listed, roughly 23% were seen once.

The chain carries TRBV24-1 and TRBJ2-3, with a tentative D call TRBD2 (6 bases). The source is a male donor with prostate cancer. Sequenced material: PBMCs, taken after low-dose radiotherapy plus immunotherapy. CDR3 nucleotides: TGTGCCACCAGTGATGCAACGGGGGGCACAGATACGCAGTATTTT. Translated, it gives CATSDATGGTDTQYF.